Shown below are 4 T cell receptor beta chains from a single sample sequenced in a study of shared clonotypes between healthy human individuals. Cells designated naive CD8 were CD45RO-negative and were positively selected for CCR7, with terminally differentiated effector memory CD45RA+ cells excluded. Some clones are missing from TCRdb's copy, which holds only in-frame ones; the method was immunoSEQ multiplex PCR. The sample contains more than 550,000 clones, just over 90% of which appear only once. The sample was naive CD8+ T cells sorted from blood. These receptor sequences come from a man between 25 and 39 years old in good health.

The rearrangement uses TRBV7-2 and TRBJ2-2, with TRBD2 identical over 16 bases. The junction had 2 bases not matched to a gene; V was cut back by 1 base and J by 0 bases. CDR1 and CDR2 (germline): SGHTA, FQGNSA. CDR3 length equals 19 residues. In DNA, the CDR3 is TGTGCCAGCAGCTTAGAGGGACTAGCGGGAGGGTCGAACACCGGGGAGCTGTTTTTT. This gives the protein CASSLEGLAGGSNTGELFF.

The chain carries TRBV7-9 and TRBJ2-3; D is perhaps TRBD1 (5 bases). The CDR3 covers 15 residues. CDR1 is SEHNR and CDR2 is FQNEAQ in the germline V gene (reference sequence). V gave up 7 bases and J gave up 0 bases, with 14 bases separating them. This CDR3 is CASNPLKGSTDTQYF. CDR3 coding DNA: TGTGCCAGCAATCCTCTAAAGGGGAGCACAGATACGCAGTATTTT.

The CDR3 spells CAISESGHNYGYTF. The CDR3 DNA sequence: TGTGCCATCAGTGAGTCTGGGCATAACTATGGCTACACCTTC. This chain joins TRBV10-3 and TRBJ1-2, with unresolved D. The germline CDR1 and CDR2 sequences are ENHRY and SYGVKD. The CDR3 runs to 14 residues. V shed 0 bases and J shed 1 base, with 6 bases lying between them.

This clone was counted only a few times. A much larger clonotype is one base distant, so this may be a read error. The identical CDR3 is also encoded by other nucleotide sequences in the sample. CDR3 DNA: TGTGCCAGCAGCGAAACCTACGAGCAGTACTTC. Protein product: CASSETYEQYF. The rearrangement links TRBV6-1 to TRBJ2-7; D is unresolved. Germline CDR1 is MNHNS and CDR2 is SASEGT. The length of the CDR3 is 11 residues. With 6 bases removed from V and 2 bases from J, the gap between germline ends came to 5 bases.